One sample yielded the 18 T cell receptor beta chains listed below, sequenced in a study of blood T cell repertoires in COVID-19. The method was immunoSEQ multiplex PCR; TCRdb's version includes in-frame clones alone and lacks a portion of them. The data hold roughly 190,000 clones, with 88% observed a single time. The specimen sequenced was peripheral blood. Receptors were obtained from a man between 35 and 55 years old with active or convalescent COVID-19.

The chain couples TRBV2 to TRBJ2-1, with D uncertain. Germline assignment: CDR1 SNHLY and CDR2 FYNNEI. V lost 6 bases and J 4 bases, leaving 7 bases between the germline ends. CDR3 length equals 12 residues. DNA for the CDR3: TGTGCCAGCAGAGCCAGGTACAATGAGCAGTTCTTC. Translating gives CASRARYNEQFF.

This chain uses TRBV29-1 with TRBJ2-3; TRBD2 agrees at 12 bases. Germline CDR1 reads SQVTM; CDR2 reads ANQGSEA. The CDR3 is made up of 15 amino acids. Trimming cost V 4 bases and J 2 bases; bases outside gene matches: 4. The chain's CDR3 is CSVAGLAGFTDTQYF. The CDR3 DNA sequence: TGCAGCGTTGCCGGACTAGCGGGGTTCACAGATACGCAGTATTTT.

The rearrangement joins TRBV5-1 to TRBJ1-2; D gene ambiguous. This CDR3 contains 14 residues. CDR1 SGHRS and CDR2 YFSETQ come from the germline V gene. V was trimmed by 7 bases and J by 0 bases, leaving 13 bases between them. For the CDR3, the DNA is TGCGCCAGCCAACAAGTTCCAACTAACTATGGCTACACCTTC. It yields the protein CASQQVPTNYGYTF.

The chain has TRBV6-4 and TRBJ1-4; maybe TRBD1 (5 bases). This CDR3 has 18 residues. Trimming removed 0 bases at V and 4 bases at J, with 18 bases between. Looked up from germline, CDR1 is MRHNA and CDR2 is SNTAGT. The CDR3 nucleotides are TGTGCCAGCAGTGACTCCGGGCCGATGGAGGGGAGTAATGAAAAACTGTTTTTT. Amino acid sequence: CASSDSGPMEGSNEKLFF.

This rearrangement joins TRBV30 to TRBJ2-6; 12 bases line up with TRBD2. With V trimmed by 2 bases and J by 4 bases, 9 bases remained unmatched. CDR1 and CDR2 (germline): GTSNPN, SVGIG (reference sequence). The CDR3 consists of 18 residues. In DNA, the CDR3 is TGTGCCTGGAGTAACCCTAGCGGGAGGGCCCGGGGGGCCAACGTCCTGACTTTC. Its translation: CAWSNPSGRARGANVLTF. Variable domain in full (rest from reference TRBV30 and TRBJ2-6): SQTIHQWPATLVQPVGSPLSLECTVEGTSNPNLYWYRQAAGRGLQLLFYSVGIGQISSEVPQNLSASRPQDRQFILSSKKLLLSDSGFYLCAWSNPSGRARGANVLTFGAGSRLTVL.

This clone showed up just a few times. The chain carries TRBV2 and TRBJ1-2; a weak D match, TRBD1 (5 bases). CDR1 and CDR2 (germline): SNHLY, FYNNEI. This CDR3 region has 16 residues. Trimming pared 2 bases from V and 7 bases from J, leaving 20 bases between. DNA of the CDR3: TGTGCCAGCAGTGAAAAAGTGGCCGGCCTCGGGGGTGGCTACACCTTC. This codes for CASSEKVAGLGGGYTF.

The DNA of the CDR3 is TGTGCCACCCTTACCCAACAAGCTGAAGCTTTCTTT. Encoded protein: CATLTQQAEAFF. This chain joins TRBV6-5 and TRBJ1-1; D gene unclear. The CDR3 is 12 amino acids. Trimming took 10 bases from V and 6 from J, leaving 15 bases between them. Germline V gene lookup returns CDR1 MNHEY and CDR2 SVGAGI.

This chain connects TRBV6-5 to TRBJ2-2; a possible D gene is TRBD2 (6 bases). The CDR3 spans 15 residues. V dropped 6 bases and J dropped 4 bases, with 15 bases sitting between them. Germline V lookup: CDR1 MNHEY, CDR2 SVGAGI. CDR3 DNA: TGTGCCAGCAGCGGCGGAGGGTTTGGCACCGGGGAGCTGTTTTTT. Protein sequence: CASSGGGFGTGELFF.

This clone has only one observation. The J gene is TRBJ2-7, the V gene TRBV7-2; D gene ambiguous. The CDR3 sequence is 13 residues long. Germline CDR1 reads SGHTA; CDR2 reads FQGNSA. V lost 3 bases and J lost 1, with 7 bases in between. Here the CDR3 DNA reads TGTGCCAGCAGCTTCGGTTGGTCCTACGAGCAGTACTTC. This encodes CASSFGWSYEQYF.

This chain links TRBV19 with TRBJ1-5, with no clear D. V shed 1 base and J shed 3 bases, with 13 bases lying between them. Germline CDR1 LNHDA, CDR2 SQIVND (reference sequence). The CDR3 is 16 amino acids. Here the CDR3 DNA reads TGTGCCAGTAGTATAGGGGCGTTAAGAATCAATCAGCCCCAGCATTTT. Protein sequence: CASSIGALRINQPQHF.

The table lists this clone with a few counts. The J gene is TRBJ1-1, the V gene TRBV14; no definite D call. V lost 5 bases to trimming and J lost 0 bases, with 7 bases between them. There are 13 residues in the CDR3. CDR1 and CDR2 (germline): SGHDN, FVKESK. CDR3 amino acids: CASSEGLNTEAFF. The CDR3 region has the DNA TGTGCCAGCAGCGAAGGGCTGAACACTGAAGCTTTCTTT.

The V call is TRBV5-4, the J call TRBJ2-7, with 7 bases fitting TRBD1. Trimming removed 4 bases from V and 2 bases from J; junction bases left unmatched: 3. CDR3 length: 13 residues. Germline CDR1 and CDR2: SGHNT and YYREEE (reference sequence). The CDR3 DNA reads TGTGCCAGCAGCCCGGACAGGACCTACGAGCAGTACTTC. This translates into CASSPDRTYEQYF.

This clone was seen a handful of times. The J gene is TRBJ2-7, the V gene TRBV3-1 (or the pseudogene TRBV3-2); 9 bases are shared with TRBD1. The CDR3 length is 14 residues. CDR1 is LGHDT and CDR2 is YNNKEL in the germline V gene (reference sequence). V lost 4 bases to trimming and J lost 3 bases; unmatched junction nucleotides: 4. The CDR3 DNA reads as TGTGCCAGCAGCCTGGGACAGGGCGGCTACGAGCAGTACTTC. Translation gives CASSLGQGGYEQYF.

The CDR3: CASSPAGLRIPLHF. CDR3 bases: TGTGCCAGCAGCCCGGCGGGACTCAGAATCCCCCTCCACTTT. The chain couples TRBV7-2 to TRBJ1-6; the D gene is possibly TRBD1 (5 bases). The CDR3 contains 14 residues. Germline assignment: CDR1 SGHTA and CDR2 FQGNSA. V lost 5 bases and J 13 bases, leaving 18 bases between the germline ends.

The chain combines TRBV28 with TRBJ2-1; 14 bases align to TRBD2. Trimming removed 6 bases from V and 9 bases from J; junction bases left unmatched: 10. The CDR3 has 16 amino acids. Germline V gene sequence: CDR1 MDHEN, CDR2 SYDVKM. CDR3 in amino acids: CASRAGGLAGVGEQFF. Written as DNA, the CDR3 is TGTGCCAGCAGAGCTGGGGGACTAGCGGGAGTTGGTGAGCAGTTCTTC. The full variable domain, in which reference TRBV28 and TRBJ2-1 provide the parts outside the CDR3, is DVKVTQSSRYLVKRTGEKVFLECVQDMDHENMFWYRQDPGLGLRLIYFSYDVKMKEKGDIPEGYSVSREKKERFSLILESASTNQTSMYLCASRAGGLAGVGEQFFGPGTRLTVL.

This chain's CDR3 is CATAGGPYEQYF. For the CDR3, the DNA is TGTGCTACGGCAGGGGGACCCTACGAGCAGTACTTC. The chain carries TRBV12-5 and TRBJ2-7; 7 bases agree with TRBD1. CDR3 size: 12 residues. CDR1 is LGHNT, CDR2 FRNRAP, per germline. V shed 10 bases, J shed 2 bases, and the junction held 5 bases outside the gene matches.

This clone was observed a single time. The chain joins TRBV19 to TRBJ1-3; D is perhaps TRBD1 (6 bases). The germline V gene encodes CDR1 LNHDA and CDR2 SQIVND (reference sequence). The CDR3 is 17 amino acids. The V end lost 3 bases, the J end lost 4 bases, and 19 bases lay between the germline ends. CDR3 bases: TGTGCCAGTAGTATCGGGACAATCGAATTGGGAGGAAACACCATATATTTT. Protein sequence: CASSIGTIELGGNTIYF.

The chain uses TRBV19 and TRBJ2-3; 9 nucleotides agree with TRBD2. The CDR3 totals 15 residues. Germline V CDR1 and CDR2: LNHDA, SQIVND (reference sequence). Germline trimming cut 5 bases from V and 2 bases from J; bases unmatched to any gene: 5. CDR3 bases: TGTGCCAGTAGTCCCGGGACTAGCTTCACAGATACGCAGTATTTT. Translating it yields CASSPGTSFTDTQYF. Supplemented by reference TRBV19 and TRBJ2-3, the full variable domain reads DGGITQSPKYLFRKEGQNVTLSCEQNLNHDAMYWYRQDPGQGLRLIYYSQIVNDFQKGDIAEGYSVSREKKESFPLTVTSAQKNPTAFYLCASSPGTSFTDTQYFGPGTRLTVL.